This paragraph reports one TCR beta chain. This entry is derived from a study of T cell responses to AZD1222 COVID-19 vaccine. The V segment lost 0 bases and the J segment 0 bases; nucleotides outside the gene matches: 17. This CDR3 contains 21 residues. Germline CDR1 is LGHNA and CDR2 is YNFKEQ. Assay: immunoSEQ multiplex PCR; the TCRdb copy retains only in-frame clones and omits some. The profile shows over 100,000 clones, 65% to 90% of them singletons. The V and J genes are TRBV4-2 and TRBJ1-5; 7 bases align to TRBD1. The origin of this receptor is an adult in good health. The sample consisted of peripheral blood, taken on day 0 of AZD1222 vaccination. CDR3 amino acids: CASSQERGRGGSGISNQPQHF. In DNA, the CDR3 is TGTGCCAGCAGCCAAGAACGTGGCAGGGGGGGTTCGGGGATTAGCAATCAGCCCCAGCATTTT.